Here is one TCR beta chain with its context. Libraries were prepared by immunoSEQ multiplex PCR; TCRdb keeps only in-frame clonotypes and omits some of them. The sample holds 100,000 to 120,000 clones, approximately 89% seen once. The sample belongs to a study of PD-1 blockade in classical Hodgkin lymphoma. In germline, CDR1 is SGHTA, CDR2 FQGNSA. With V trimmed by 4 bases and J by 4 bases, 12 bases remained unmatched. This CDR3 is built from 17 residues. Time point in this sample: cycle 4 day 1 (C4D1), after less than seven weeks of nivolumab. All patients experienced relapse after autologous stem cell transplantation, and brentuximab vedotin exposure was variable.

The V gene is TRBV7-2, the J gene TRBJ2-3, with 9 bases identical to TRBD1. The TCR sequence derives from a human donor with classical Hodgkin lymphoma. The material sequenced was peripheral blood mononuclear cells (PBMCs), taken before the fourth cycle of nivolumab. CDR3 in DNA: TGTGCCAGCAGCTCCTTCCCCGGGACAGGGAGCGCAGATACGCAGTATTTT. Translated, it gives CASSSFPGTGSADTQYF.